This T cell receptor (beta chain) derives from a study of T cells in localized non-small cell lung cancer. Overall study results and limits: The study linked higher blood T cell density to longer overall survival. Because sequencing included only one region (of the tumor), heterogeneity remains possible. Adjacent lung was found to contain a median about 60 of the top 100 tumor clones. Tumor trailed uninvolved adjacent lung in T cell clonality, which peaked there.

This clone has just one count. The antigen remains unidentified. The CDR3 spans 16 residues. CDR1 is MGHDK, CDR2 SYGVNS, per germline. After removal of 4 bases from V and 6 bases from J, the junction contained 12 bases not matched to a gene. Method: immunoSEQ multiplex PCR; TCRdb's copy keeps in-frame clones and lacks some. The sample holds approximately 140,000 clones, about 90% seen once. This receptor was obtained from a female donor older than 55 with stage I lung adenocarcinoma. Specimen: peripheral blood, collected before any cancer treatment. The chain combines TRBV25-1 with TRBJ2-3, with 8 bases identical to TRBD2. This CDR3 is CASSAAGTRVWDTQYF. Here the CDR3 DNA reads TGTGCCAGCAGTGCCGCCGGGACTAGAGTTTGGGATACGCAGTATTTT.